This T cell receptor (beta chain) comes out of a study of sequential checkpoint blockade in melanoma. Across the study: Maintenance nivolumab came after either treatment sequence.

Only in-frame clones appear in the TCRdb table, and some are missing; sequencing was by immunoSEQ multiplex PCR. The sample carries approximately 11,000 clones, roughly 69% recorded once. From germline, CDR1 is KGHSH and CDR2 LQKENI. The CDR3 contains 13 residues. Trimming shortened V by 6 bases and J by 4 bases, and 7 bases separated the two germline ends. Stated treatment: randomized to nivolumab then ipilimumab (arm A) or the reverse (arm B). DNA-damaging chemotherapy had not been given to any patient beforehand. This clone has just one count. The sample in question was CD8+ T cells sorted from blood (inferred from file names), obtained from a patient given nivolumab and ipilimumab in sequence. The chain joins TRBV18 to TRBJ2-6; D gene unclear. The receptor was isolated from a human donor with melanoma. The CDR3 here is CASSPSGANVLTF. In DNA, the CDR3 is TGTGCCAGCTCCCCAAGCGGGGCCAACGTCCTGACTTTC.